These 10 T cell receptor beta chains came from one sample sequenced in a study of brain T cells in children with intractable seizures. Clones were read by immunoSEQ multiplex PCR, and TCRdb kept only the in-frame ones, dropping some. The sample consists of around 340,000 clones, over 90% of them appearing once. Time point reported: blood from clinic visit 5 months post-surgery; TSC patient then seizure free. The sample consisted of peripheral blood, taken 4 to 5 months after surgery. The receptors originated from a boy in the first two years of life with tuberous sclerosis and intractable seizures.

The chain uses TRBV7-9 and TRBJ2-2; 7 bases are shared with TRBD1. Per germline, CDR1 SEHNR and CDR2 FQNEAQ (reference sequence). CDR3 length equals 14 residues. V dropped 6 bases and J dropped 7; count of bases not matched to a gene: 8. The CDR3 is CASSTTGENGELFF. In nucleotides, the CDR3 is TGTGCCAGCAGTACAACAGGGGAAAACGGGGAGCTGTTTTTT.

This sequence joins TRBV9 and TRBJ1-1; D is undetermined. Germline lookup yields CDR1 SGDLS and CDR2 YYNGEE. Trimming removed 3 bases at V and 4 bases at J, with 7 bases between. The CDR3 is 12 residues long. CDR3 sequence (DNA): TGTGCCAGCAGCGATGGGGTCACTGAAGCTTTCTTT. This gives the protein CASSDGVTEAFF. Based on the CDR3 plus reference TRBV9 and TRBJ1-1, the full variable domain is DSGVTQTPKHLITATGQRVTLRCSPRSGDLSVYWYQQSLDQGLQFLIQYYNGEERAKGNILERFSAQQFPDLHSELNLSSLELGDSALYFCASSDGVTEAFFGQGTRLTVV.

The chain carries TRBV3-1 (or the pseudogene TRBV3-2) and TRBJ1-1; D is possibly TRBD1 (5 bases). Trimming removed 3 bases at V and 11 bases at J, with 19 bases between. The CDR3 loop spans 14 amino acids. Germline values: CDR1 LGHDT, CDR2 YNNKEL (reference sequence). CDR3 in DNA: TGTGCCAGCAGCCAGAGGGGTCCGAGCCCGTCGGCTTTCTTT. Protein sequence: CASSQRGPSPSAFF.

The V and J genes are TRBV5-1 and TRBJ2-1; D call uncertain. The germline CDR1 and CDR2 sequences are SGHRS and YFSETQ. V lost 2 bases and J lost 15, with 18 bases in between. The CDR3 has 13 residues. Written as DNA, the CDR3 is TGCGCCAGCAGCTTAACAGTCGCCAAGTTCTCGTTCTTC. Translated: CASSLTVAKFSFF. The variable domain in full, with the rest retrieved from reference TRBV5-1 and TRBJ2-1, is KAGVTQTPRYLIKTRGQQVTLSCSPISGHRSVSWYQQTPGQGLQFLFEYFSETQRNKGNFPGRFSGRQFSNSRSEMNVSTLELGDSALYLCASSLTVAKFSFFGPGTRLTVL.

CDR3 loop: CASSYPVAGELFF. The DNA for the CDR3 is TGTGCCAGCAGTTACCCCGTTGCAGGGGAGCTGTTTTTT. The chain links TRBV6-2 or TRBV6-3 to TRBJ2-2; D gene ambiguous. Germline values: CDR1 MNHEY, CDR2 SVGEGT. Trimming shortened V by 2 bases and J by 8 bases, and 9 bases separated the two germline ends. CDR3 length: 13 residues.

This chain connects TRBV21-1 to TRBJ1-1. TRBV21-1 is assigned pseudogene status. This CDR3 comprises 15 residues. Written as DNA, the CDR3 is TGTGCCAGCATCCCCGGGACCCAAATGAACACTGAAGCTTTCTTT. It codes for CASIPGTQMNTEAFF.

The chain employs TRBV20-1 and TRBJ2-1; 10 bases line up with TRBD2. Germline values: CDR1 DFQATT, CDR2 SNEGSKA (reference sequence). V gave up 3 bases and J gave up 3 bases; unmatched junction bases: 5. CDR3 length equals 15 residues. CDR3 residues: CSASVERGGYNEQFF. In nucleotides, the CDR3 is TGCAGTGCTAGTGTAGAGCGGGGGGGCTACAATGAGCAGTTCTTC.

The chain joins TRBV6-5 to TRBJ2-4; possibly TRBD1 for D (5 bases). The V and J ends lost 6 bases and 13 bases respectively, with 19 bases between them. The germline V gene encodes CDR1 MNHEY and CDR2 SVGAGI. There are 13 residues in the CDR3. The CDR3 loop reads CASRRTTDTDQYF. DNA for the CDR3: TGTGCCAGCAGACGAACTACGGACACGGACCAGTACTTC.

This rearrangement joins TRBV5-1 to TRBJ2-7, with D perhaps matching TRBD2 (7 bases). The CDR3 totals 16 residues. CDR1 SGHRS and CDR2 YFSETQ come from the germline V gene. Trimming took 4 bases from V and 2 from J, leaving 19 bases between them. In DNA, the CDR3 is TGCGCCAGCAGCGGGGGGGAACAGGGTCGGACCTACGAGCAGTACTTC. Translation gives CASSGGEQGRTYEQYF.

On this clone itself: Other DNA sequences from this sample encode an identical CDR3 as well. This rearrangement joins TRBV30 to TRBJ1-1, with D tentatively TRBD1 (5 bases). The CDR3 length is 13 residues. Per germline, CDR1 GTSNPN and CDR2 SVGIG (reference sequence). V lost 0 bases and J 1 base, leaving 6 bases between the germline ends. This CDR3 reads CAWSVGQNTEAFF. CDR3 in DNA: TGTGCCTGGAGTGTGGGGCAGAACACTGAAGCTTTCTTT.